The 13 T cell receptor beta chains given below trace back to one sample, sequenced in a study of OX40 agonist ivuxolimab in advanced cancers. The table came from immunoSEQ multiplex PCR; TCRdb's copy has only in-frame clones and leaves some out. Among about 24,000 clones listed, around 79% were seen once. Sequenced material: CD4+ or CD8+ T cells sorted from blood, taken in a trial of the OX40 agonist ivuxolimab. These receptors were taken from an adult with an advanced solid tumor such as melanoma, head and neck, liver or kidney cancer.

The rearrangement uses TRBV7-9 and TRBJ1-4; D might be TRBD1 (5 bases). This CDR3 spans 14 amino acids. Deletions cut 5 bases from V and 5 bases from J, with 12 bases between. Per germline, CDR1 SEHNR and CDR2 FQNEAQ (reference sequence). The CDR3 protein is CASSPGGENEKLFF. The CDR3, as DNA: TGTGCCAGCAGCCCCGGGGGGGAAAATGAAAAACTGTTTTTT.

The gene calls are TRBV29-1 and TRBJ2-5; D unresolved. This CDR3 spans 11 amino acids. V shed 3 bases and J shed 6 bases, with 8 bases lying between them. CDR1 SQVTM and CDR2 ANQGSEA come from the germline V gene. The CDR3 protein is CSVEAVKTQYF. CDR3 sequence (DNA): TGCAGCGTTGAGGCAGTAAAGACCCAGTACTTC.

The chain employs TRBV7-8 and TRBJ2-7; tentatively, D is TRBD1 (6 bases). This CDR3 contains 15 residues. The ends were cut back, 5 bases at V and 6 bases at J, with 20 bases in the middle. CDR1 is SGHVS and CDR2 is FQNEAQ in the germline V gene. DNA of the CDR3: TGTGCCAGCAGCCCAATAACCGGTACAGGGAGCGAGCAGTACTTC. Translated: CASSPITGTGSEQYF.

V and J are TRBV7-2 and TRBJ2-7; 16 bases agree with TRBD2. Losses at the gene ends were 2 bases for V and 9 bases for J; bases not matched to a gene: 7. Germline V gene sequence: CDR1 SGHTA, CDR2 FQGNSA. The CDR3 covers 16 residues. CDR3: CASSLLGTSGGARQYF. The CDR3, as DNA: TGTGCCAGCAGCTTATTAGGGACTAGCGGGGGGGCTCGGCAGTACTTC.

This sequence joins TRBV12-5 and TRBJ2-2, with TRBD1 identical over 8 bases. The V gene's germline CDR1 is LGHNT and CDR2 FRNRAP. This CDR3 spans 18 amino acids. J lost 3 bases, V lost 6 bases, and 15 bases had no gene match. This chain's CDR3 is CASGPPMVRGRDTGELFF. Written as DNA, the CDR3 is TGTGCTAGTGGCCCACCCATGGTCAGGGGGCGCGACACCGGGGAGCTGTTTTTT.

A single count supports this clone. The chain couples TRBV19 to TRBJ1-2; 9 nucleotides match TRBD1. CDR1 is LNHDA and CDR2 is SQIVND in the germline V gene (reference sequence). The V and J ends lost 1 base and 7 bases, in that order; junction bases with no gene match: 4. This CDR3 is built from 14 residues. The CDR3 reads CASSIARTGVGYTF. The CDR3 coding sequence is TGTGCCAGTAGTATAGCGAGGACAGGGGTTGGCTACACCTTC.

In this sample, this clone turned up once. The V gene is TRBV6-5, the J gene TRBJ2-5; 7 positions match TRBD1. Germline CDR1 MNHEY, CDR2 SVGAGI. The CDR3 length is 15 residues. Trimming cost V 2 bases and J 3 bases; bases outside gene matches: 6. CDR3 sequence reads: CASSYGWGTEETQYF. The CDR3, as DNA: TGTGCCAGCAGTTACGGGTGGGGGACAGAAGAGACCCAGTACTTC.

The chain links TRBV4-1 to TRBJ2-2; D perhaps matches TRBD1 (6 bases). Germline V CDR1 and CDR2: MGHRA, YSYEKL. Trimming removed 1 base at V and 2 bases at J, with 14 bases between. The CDR3 runs to 17 residues. CDR3 in DNA: TGCGCCAGCAGCCAAGCCAATTTTGGGACAAACACCGGGGAGCTGTTTTTT. It translates to CASSQANFGTNTGELFF.

The chain carries TRBV15 and TRBJ1-1, with D tentatively TRBD1 (5 bases). This CDR3 is 14 amino acids long. Trimming shortened V by 4 bases and J by 1 base, and 10 bases separated the two germline ends. Per germline, CDR1 LNHNV and CDR2 YYDKDF (reference sequence). CDR3 protein: CATSTLGGNTEAFF. The CDR3 DNA reads as TGTGCCACCAGCACTCTCGGGGGGAACACTGAAGCTTTCTTT.

The chain couples TRBV10-2 to TRBJ1-5, with D possibly being TRBD1 (5 bases). Trimming removed 6 bases from V and 7 bases from J, with 19 bases in between. Germline V gene sequence: CDR1 WSHSY, CDR2 SAAADI. This CDR3 is 15 amino acids long. CDR3 region: CASRGPGPTRQPQHF. As DNA, the CDR3 is TGCGCCAGCAGAGGTCCGGGGCCGACACGCCAGCCCCAGCATTTT.

The chain uses TRBV4-1 and TRBJ2-3; perhaps D is TRBD1 or TRBD2 (5 bases each). This CDR3 has 18 residues. V lost 0 bases and J lost 0, with 16 bases in between. The germline V gene encodes CDR1 MGHRA and CDR2 YSYEKL. The DNA of the CDR3 is TGCGCCAGCAGCCAAGATCCCCCTACTTGGGGGAGCACAGATACGCAGTATTTT. It specifies CASSQDPPTWGSTDTQYF.

The gene calls are TRBV27 and TRBJ2-1, with no clear D. V was pared by 6 bases and J by 6 bases, with 9 bases between. The CDR3 is 12 amino acids. From germline, CDR1 is MNHEY and CDR2 SMNVEV (reference sequence). CDR3 DNA: TGTGCCAGCAGCCCCCCTTTCAATGAGCAGTTCTTC. Protein: CASSPPFNEQFF.

The rearrangement links TRBV10-1 to TRBJ2-4; D gene unclear. The CDR3 covers 15 residues. Germline CDR1 and CDR2: WNHNN and SYGVQD (reference sequence). V lost 5 bases and J lost 2, with 13 bases in between. The DNA for the CDR3 is TGCGCCAGCAGTCCCTCTCGTGGGACCAAAAACATTCAGTACTTC. Protein product: CASSPSRGTKNIQYF.